A single sample is the source of the 21 T cell receptor beta chains below, sequenced in a study of blood T cell repertoires in COVID-19. TCRdb's table, derived via immunoSEQ multiplex PCR, lists solely in-frame clones and lacks some. The data hold 150,000 to 200,000 clones, with 75% to 90% observed a single time. Input material: PBMCs or T cells enriched from blood (not recorded which). Source of these receptors: a man in his 70s who had been exposed to COVID-19.

The V and J genes are TRBV7-9 and TRBJ1-6; perhaps TRBD1 as D (6 bases). V dropped 6 bases and J dropped 10 bases, with 16 bases sitting between them. Germline V gene sequence: CDR1 SEHNR, CDR2 FQNEAQ (reference sequence). This CDR3 is built from 14 residues. The CDR3 loop reads CASRLGAEESPLHF. The CDR3 nucleotides are TGTGCCAGCAGGCTGGGGGCGGAGGAGTCACCCCTCCACTTT.

The V and J genes are TRBV7-8 and TRBJ1-5; 7 positions agree with TRBD1. Unmatched junction bases numbered 14, after V lost 2 bases and J lost 1 base. The germline CDR1 and CDR2 sequences are SGHVS and FQNEAQ. The CDR3 covers 19 residues. The CDR3 DNA reads TGTGCCAGCAGCTTACGCGTCACAGGGGCTATTTTGAGCAATCAGCCCCAGCATTTT. It specifies CASSLRVTGAILSNQPQHF.

CDR3 bases: TGTGCCAGCAGCTTAGTTAGGGGGCTTCAATCTGGCTACACCTTC. It is translated as CASSLVRGLQSGYTF. This chain connects TRBV5-4 to TRBJ1-2; 7 nucleotides agree with TRBD1. In germline, CDR1 is SGHNT, CDR2 YYREEE (reference sequence). V gave up 2 bases and J gave up 7 bases; unmatched junction bases: 11. The CDR3 totals 15 residues.

V usage is TRBV6-2 or TRBV6-3 and J usage is TRBJ1-5; a possible D gene is TRBD1 (5 bases). The CDR3 consists of 14 residues. The ends were cut back, 3 bases at V and 7 bases at J, with 13 bases in the middle. The germline V gene encodes CDR1 MNHEY and CDR2 SVGEGT. The CDR3 sequence is CASSYVSRGQPQHF. The DNA of the CDR3 is TGTGCCAGCAGTTATGTCAGCCGGGGGCAGCCCCAGCATTTT.

V and J are TRBV27 and TRBJ2-1; 11 nucleotides agree with TRBD2. The CDR3 extends over 14 amino acids. V shed 6 bases and J 8 bases; nucleotides not matched to a gene: 6. From germline, CDR1 is MNHEY and CDR2 SMNVEV (reference sequence). CDR3 in amino acids: CASRIAGGRDEQFF. The CDR3 region has the DNA TGTGCCAGCAGGATAGCGGGAGGGAGGGATGAGCAGTTCTTC.

This clone was recorded only once. The V gene is TRBV5-1, the J gene TRBJ1-1, with D unresolved. The V gene lost 5 bases and the J gene lost 4 bases, with 21 bases spanning the gap. CDR1 and CDR2 from the germline V gene are SGHRS and YFSETQ. The CDR3 is 16 residues long. CDR3 sequence: CASSDSAGRPGTEAFF. The CDR3 DNA follows: TGCGCCAGCAGTGATTCGGCGGGCAGACCAGGCACTGAAGCTTTCTTT.

Remarks on this clone: The sample holds other DNA sequences that translate to the same CDR3. CDR3 nucleotide sequence: TGTGCCAGCAGTTTGACGGAGAACTATGGCTACACCTTC. It yields the protein CASSLTENYGYTF. The chain uses TRBV12-3 or TRBV12-4 and TRBJ1-2, with unresolved D. The CDR3 sequence is 13 residues long. V lost 3 bases and J lost 2, with 7 bases in between.

Details on this clone: A junction end diverges from the germline sequence, so it may reflect a read error. The chain combines TRBV5-4 with TRBJ1-6; 9 nucleotides align to TRBD1. The CDR3 extends over 16 amino acids. Germline V gene lookup returns CDR1 SGHNT and CDR2 YYREEE (reference sequence). The CDR3 protein is CASRLGSGQGSSPLHF. CDR3 DNA: TGTGCCAGCAGATTGGGGTCGGGACAGGGAAGTTCACCCCTCCACTTT. Based on the CDR3 plus reference TRBV5-4 and TRBJ1-6, the full variable domain is ETGVTQSPTHLIKTRGQQVTLRCSSQSGHNTVSWYQQALGQGPQFIFQYYREEENGRGNFPPRFSGLQFPNYSSELNVNALELDDSALYLCASRLGSGQGSSPLHFGNGTRLTVT.

The table lists this clone with a count of one. This rearrangement joins TRBV3-1 (or the pseudogene TRBV3-2) to TRBJ1-4, with 9 bases identical to TRBD1. Germline V gene sequence: CDR1 LGHDT, CDR2 YNNKEL (reference sequence). CDR3 length equals 15 residues. Trimming at V came to 5 bases and at J to 5 bases, leaving 6 bases not matched to a gene. The CDR3 bases are TGTGCCAGCAGCTCACGAGGGACAGGGAATGAAAAACTGTTTTTT. This gives the protein CASSSRGTGNEKLFF.

V is TRBV5-1 and J is TRBJ1-6; 7 nucleotides match TRBD1. J gave up 8 bases and V 1 base, and 6 bases lay outside the gene matches. The CDR3 runs 15 residues. The germline V gene has CDR1 SGHRS and CDR2 YFSETQ. DNA for the CDR3: TGCGCCAGCAGCTTGACAGGGGACGGGTATTCACCCCTCCACTTT. Its translation: CASSLTGDGYSPLHF.

In this sample, this clone turned up a few times. The J gene is TRBJ1-1, the V gene TRBV4-3; D is perhaps TRBD1 (5 bases). Germline CDR1 is LGHNA and CDR2 is YSLEER. V was shortened by 0 bases and J by 5 bases, with 19 bases between the two germline ends. This CDR3 is built from 17 residues. CDR3 region: CASSQEVPGTWRTEAFF. The CDR3 region has the DNA TGCGCCAGCAGCCAAGAGGTTCCCGGGACTTGGCGAACTGAAGCTTTCTTT.

The chain joins TRBV6-5 to TRBJ2-1, with 8 nucleotides matching TRBD2. J was trimmed by 7 bases and V by 8 bases; bases with no gene match: 4. CDR3 length equals 12 residues. From germline, CDR1 is MNHEY and CDR2 SVGAGI. In nucleotides, the CDR3 is TGTGCCAGCCAGCGGGAGTGGAATGAGCAGTTCTTC. This codes for CASQREWNEQFF.

The chain joins TRBV7-2 to TRBJ1-1; 7 bases fit TRBD1. The J segment lost 7 bases and the V segment lost 5 bases, leaving 7 bases of the junction unmatched. The CDR3 has 13 amino acids. Per germline, CDR1 SGHTA and CDR2 FQGNSA. The DNA for the CDR3 is TGTGCCAGCAGCGATGACAGGGAGTTTGAAGCTTTCTTT. It translates to CASSDDREFEAFF.

In nucleotides, the CDR3 is TGTGCCAGCAGCCAAGATCTCGCGGGGTTAGGAACAGATACGCAGTATTTT. It translates to CASSQDLAGLGTDTQYF. This chain uses TRBV4-2 with TRBJ2-3; maybe TRBD2 (6 bases). The CDR3 runs to 17 residues. V lost 0 bases to trimming and J lost 3 bases, with 16 bases between them. CDR1 is LGHNA, CDR2 YNFKEQ, per germline.

The V call is TRBV7-6, the J call TRBJ1-5, with no clear D. The CDR3 spans 15 residues. CDR1 and CDR2 from the germline V gene are SGHVS and FNYEAQ. Trimming removed 2 bases at V and 2 bases at J, with 10 bases between. CDR3 DNA sequence: TGTGCCAGCAGCTTAAGAGGTTTTGGCAATCAGCCCCAGCATTTT. Encoded protein: CASSLRGFGNQPQHF.

The chain combines TRBV21-1 with TRBJ1-3. TRBV21-1 is shown as a pseudogene. This CDR3 comprises 16 residues. The chain's CDR3 is CASSKPGRHGENTIYF. CDR3 nucleotides: TGTGCCAGCAGCAAACCTGGGCGTCATGGGGAGAACACCATATATTTT.

The CDR3 protein is CASSWGVPYNEQFF. The CDR3 DNA reads TGTGCCAGCAGTTGGGGGGTACCCTACAATGAGCAGTTCTTC. V is TRBV27 and J is TRBJ2-1; a possible D gene is TRBD2 (6 bases). Between the trimmed V and J ends, which lost 4 bases and 2 bases, there was a span of 9 bases. Germline V gene lookup returns CDR1 MNHEY and CDR2 SMNVEV (reference sequence). This CDR3 has 14 residues.

J is TRBJ1-4 and V is TRBV5-3; no clear D. TRBV5-3 counts as an open reading frame of uncertain function. The CDR3 consists of 14 residues. Trimming shortened V by 0 bases and J by 7 bases, and 10 bases separated the two germline ends. This CDR3 reads CARSLGGPSEKLFF. Here the CDR3 DNA reads TGTGCCAGAAGCTTGGGAGGGCCCAGTGAAAAACTGTTTTTT.

The V gene is TRBV4-2, the J gene TRBJ2-3; 10 nucleotides line up with TRBD2. The V and J ends lost 4 bases and 5 bases, in that order; junction bases with no gene match: 6. The CDR3 contains 15 residues. Germline CDR1 and CDR2: LGHNA and YNFKEQ. CDR3 protein: CASSLAGGPGDTQYF. The CDR3 DNA reads TGTGCCAGCAGCCTAGCGGGGGGACCGGGAGATACGCAGTATTTT.

There are many counts of this clone. The rearrangement joins TRBV20-1 to TRBJ1-1, with D perhaps TRBD1 (5 bases). The CDR3 consists of 11 residues. Germline V gives CDR1 DFQATT, CDR2 SNEGSKA (reference sequence). V was shortened by 4 bases and J by 5 bases, with 8 bases between the two germline ends. The CDR3 DNA follows: TGCAGTGCTACCGACAGAACTGAAGCTTTCTTT. Translating it yields CSATDRTEAFF.

This chain links TRBV7-8 with TRBJ2-7, with 9 bases lining up with TRBD1. Looked up from germline, CDR1 is SGHVS and CDR2 is FQNEAQ. Trimming removed 2 bases from V and 2 bases from J; junction bases left unmatched: 4. The CDR3 has 15 amino acids. CDR3 bases: TGTGCCAGCAGCTTAATAGGACAGGGGACCTACGAGCAGTACTTC. This encodes CASSLIGQGTYEQYF. Full variable domain (remainder filled in from reference TRBV7-8 and TRBJ2-7): GAGVSQSPRYKVAKRGQDVALRCDPISGHVSLFWYQQALGQGPEFLTYFQNEAQLDKSGLPSDRFFAERPEGSVSTLKIQRTQQEDSAVYLCASSLIGQGTYEQYFGPGTRLTVT.